The present TCR beta chain was sequenced within a study of T cell repertoires in cytomegalovirus infection. Study findings and constraints: The ex vivo response was dominated by HLA-C-restricted CMV-specific TCR beta clonotypes.

Germline V gene data show CDR1 as MGHRA and CDR2 as YSYEKL. The CDR3 contains 16 residues. Using its own MiXCR run on the reads, TCRdb lists one record per CDR3 protein. There are roughly 990,000 distinct CDR3 sequences in the sample; roughly 30% occur only once, and over 13% lies in the top ten. Regarding this clonotype: Antigen: not known. One end of the junction varies from germline; a read error may be responsible.

The rearrangement joins TRBV4-1 to TRBJ2-2; TRBD1 agrees at 7 bases. The TCR sequence derives from a human donor in good health (CMV status not recorded). Some clones in this sample may be carry-over from other donors' samples. Sequencing used cultured CD8+ T cells from PBMCs, obtained from culture after CMV antigen stimulation. The CDR3 is CASSQEGGTLTGELFF. For the CDR3, the DNA is TGTGCCAGCAGCCAAGAAGGGGGCACACTCACCGGGGAGCTGTTTTTT.